Reported below is one T cell receptor beta chain. This specimen belongs to a study of shared clonotypes between healthy human individuals. Study overall: CD4 naive and memory got three plates each, CD8 naive two, CD8 memory one.

CD8 cells classed as naive were CD45RO-negative and positively selected for CCR7, excluding terminally differentiated effector memory CD45RA+ cells. The study ran the assay at deep level. TCRdb keeps only in-frame clones here, not all; method: immunoSEQ multiplex PCR. This sample has some 630,000 clones, with about 96% found just once. V gave up 0 bases and J gave up 3 bases, with 10 bases separating them. In germline, CDR1 is SGDLS, CDR2 YYNGEE. The CDR3 totals 15 residues. The chain carries TRBV9 and TRBJ1-5, with D possibly TRBD1 on 6 matching bases. The receptor's source is a woman under 40 in good health. Sequenced: naive CD8+ T cells sorted from blood. CDR3 sequence: CASSVGTAPNQPQHF. The DNA for the CDR3 is TGTGCCAGCAGCGTAGGGACAGCTCCCAATCAGCCCCAGCATTTT.